What follows is one T cell receptor (beta chain) and its context. The data belong to a study of T cell changes during pregnancy in multiple sclerosis. TCRdb keeps only in-frame clones here, not all; method: immunoSEQ multiplex PCR. The data hold around 48,000 clones, with approximately 92% observed a single time. The input for sequencing was CD4+ T cells from peripheral blood mononuclear cells, taken in the second trimester of pregnancy. This TCR derives from a female donor in good health, enrolled as a control in a pregnancy study.

This CDR3 is CASSGSGTYNEQFF. The CDR3 bases are TGTGCCAGCAGCGGTAGCGGTACGTACAATGAGCAGTTCTTC. The chain recombines TRBV11-3 with TRBJ2-1; the D gene is possibly TRBD2 (6 bases). V was clipped by 5 bases and J by 4 bases, with 12 bases between them. Germline CDR1 and CDR2: SGHNT and YENEEA. The CDR3 has 14 residues.